The clone carrying this TCR beta chain occurred once. This specimen comes from a study of T-cell reconstitution after alpha-beta-depleted transplantation in children. Library preparation (for TCRbeta) was performed with unique molecular identifiers. Each CDR3 protein is one row after TCRdb ran MiXCR on the PCR reads. The data contain around 480,000 distinct CDR3 sequences, 32% of them singletons. CDR3 length: 14 residues. V lost 0 bases, J lost 1 base, and 8 bases lay in between. CDR1 SGHKS and CDR2 YYEKEE come from the germline V gene (reference sequence). The source material was PBMCs from the stem cell graft donor, sampled from the stem cell graft. The chain recombines TRBV5-5 with TRBJ2-7; no reliable D call. The receptor comes from a human donor who donated a stem cell graft to a child with aplastic anemia. The CDR3 loop is CASSLDWVSYEQYV. CDR3 DNA: TGTGCCAGCAGCTTGGATTGGGTATCCTACGAGCAGTACGTC.